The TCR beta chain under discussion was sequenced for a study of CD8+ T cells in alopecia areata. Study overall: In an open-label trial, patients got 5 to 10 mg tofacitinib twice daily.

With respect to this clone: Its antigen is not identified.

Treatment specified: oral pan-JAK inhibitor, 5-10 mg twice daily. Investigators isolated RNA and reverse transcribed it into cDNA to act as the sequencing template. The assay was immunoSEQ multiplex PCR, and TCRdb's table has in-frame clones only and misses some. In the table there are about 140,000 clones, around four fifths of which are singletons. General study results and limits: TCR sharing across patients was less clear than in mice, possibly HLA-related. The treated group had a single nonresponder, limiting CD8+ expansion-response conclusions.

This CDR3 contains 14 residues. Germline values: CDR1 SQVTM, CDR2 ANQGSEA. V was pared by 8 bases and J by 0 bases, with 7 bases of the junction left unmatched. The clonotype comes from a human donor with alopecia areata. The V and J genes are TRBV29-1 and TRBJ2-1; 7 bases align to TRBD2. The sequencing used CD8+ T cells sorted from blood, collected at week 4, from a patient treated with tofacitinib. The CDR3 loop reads CSSTSDRSYNEQFF. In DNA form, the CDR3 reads TGCAGCTCAACTAGCGACCGCTCCTACAATGAGCAGTTCTTC.